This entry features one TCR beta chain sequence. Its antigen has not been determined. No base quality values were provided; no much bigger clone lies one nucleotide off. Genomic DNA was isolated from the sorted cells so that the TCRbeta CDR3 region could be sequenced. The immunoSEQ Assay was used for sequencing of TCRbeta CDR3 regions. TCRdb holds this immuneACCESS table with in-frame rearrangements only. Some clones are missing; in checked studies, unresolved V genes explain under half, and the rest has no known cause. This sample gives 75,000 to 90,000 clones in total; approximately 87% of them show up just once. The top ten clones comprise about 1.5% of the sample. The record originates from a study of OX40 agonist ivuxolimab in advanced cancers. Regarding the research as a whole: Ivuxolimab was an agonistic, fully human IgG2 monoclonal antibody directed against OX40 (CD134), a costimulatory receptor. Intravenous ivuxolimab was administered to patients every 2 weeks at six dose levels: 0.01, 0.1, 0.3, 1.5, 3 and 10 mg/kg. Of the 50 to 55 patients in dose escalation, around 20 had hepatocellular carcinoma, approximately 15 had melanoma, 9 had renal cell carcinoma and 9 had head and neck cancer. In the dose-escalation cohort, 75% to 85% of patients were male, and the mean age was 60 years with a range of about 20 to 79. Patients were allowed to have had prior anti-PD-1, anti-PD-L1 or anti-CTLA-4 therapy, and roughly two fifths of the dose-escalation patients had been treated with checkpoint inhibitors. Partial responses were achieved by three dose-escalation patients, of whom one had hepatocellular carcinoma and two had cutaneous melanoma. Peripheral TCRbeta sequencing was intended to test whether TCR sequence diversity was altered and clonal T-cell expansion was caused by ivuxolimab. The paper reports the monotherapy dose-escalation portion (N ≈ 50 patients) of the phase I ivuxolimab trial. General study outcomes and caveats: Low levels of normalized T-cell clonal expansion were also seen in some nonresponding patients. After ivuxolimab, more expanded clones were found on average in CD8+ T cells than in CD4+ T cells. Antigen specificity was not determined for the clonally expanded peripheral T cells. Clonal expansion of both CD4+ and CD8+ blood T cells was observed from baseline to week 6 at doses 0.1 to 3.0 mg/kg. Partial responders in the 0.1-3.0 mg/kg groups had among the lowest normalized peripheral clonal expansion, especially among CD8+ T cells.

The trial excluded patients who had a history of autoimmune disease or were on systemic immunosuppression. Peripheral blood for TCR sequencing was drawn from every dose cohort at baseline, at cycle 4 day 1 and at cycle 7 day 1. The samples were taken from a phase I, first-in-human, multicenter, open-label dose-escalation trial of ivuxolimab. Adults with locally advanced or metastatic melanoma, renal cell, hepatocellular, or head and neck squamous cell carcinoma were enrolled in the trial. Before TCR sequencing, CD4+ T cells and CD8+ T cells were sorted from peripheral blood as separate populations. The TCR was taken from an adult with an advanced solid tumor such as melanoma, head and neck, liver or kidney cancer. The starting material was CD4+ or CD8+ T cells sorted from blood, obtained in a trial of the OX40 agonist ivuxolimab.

The CDR3: CSVEVGGYNEQFF. The nucleotide sequence reads TGCAGCGTTGAAGTCGGGGGGTACAATGAGCAGTTCTTC. The receptor chain draws on TRBV29-1 and TRBJ2-1; 7 central bases correspond to TRBD2. V is cut back by 1 base and J by 4 bases, with 1 base in the junction unmatched. From the cysteine through the phenylalanine, the CDR3 covers 13 amino acids. Just CDR3 DNA is preserved here, 39 bases in frame from base 1. Per the germline V gene, SQVTM is the CDR1 and ANQGSEA is the CDR2.